The 2 T cell receptor beta chains below all came from one sample that was sequenced in a study of human T cells and chemical hapten exposure. Time point here: healthy volunteer bleed at 6 weeks. Researchers extracted total RNA from unfractionated whole blood. TCRdb recomputed calls from the RACE reads with MiXCR, one row per CDR3 protein. The sample consists of 65,000 to 80,000 distinct CDR3 sequences, around 8.7% of them appearing once. Sequences were obtained from whole blood. These receptors all come from a male donor in good health. Some clones in this sample may be carry-over from other donors' samples.

This clonotype was recorded at least ten times. The chain couples TRBV10-2 to TRBJ2-3, with 13 bases aligning to TRBD2. The V segment lost 7 bases and the J segment 1 base; nucleotides outside the gene matches: 8. Germline CDR1 reads WSHSY; CDR2 reads SAAADI. The length of the CDR3 is 17 residues. CDR3 residues: CASNPGTSGTGTDTQYF. The CDR3 DNA sequence: TGCGCCAGCAACCCCGGGACTAGCGGGACTGGCACAGATACGCAGTATTTT.

Ten or more counts support this clonotype. CDR3 DNA: TGTGCCAGCAGCGGCTCCCCCGCTCCGGCGAGCTCCTACGAGCAGTACTTC. It specifies CASSGSPAPASSYEQYF. The chain is built from TRBV9 and TRBJ2-7; no firm D call. Looked up from germline, CDR1 is SGDLS and CDR2 is YYNGEE. The CDR3 has 17 amino acids. V was shortened by 3 bases and J by 0 bases, with 19 bases between the two germline ends. The variable domain in full, completed from reference TRBV9 and TRBJ2-7, reads DSGVTQTPKHLITATGQRVTLRCSPRSGDLSVYWYQQSLDQGLQFLIQYYNGEERAKGNILERFSAQQFPDLHSELNLSSLELGDSALYFCASSGSPAPASSYEQYFGPGTRLTVT.